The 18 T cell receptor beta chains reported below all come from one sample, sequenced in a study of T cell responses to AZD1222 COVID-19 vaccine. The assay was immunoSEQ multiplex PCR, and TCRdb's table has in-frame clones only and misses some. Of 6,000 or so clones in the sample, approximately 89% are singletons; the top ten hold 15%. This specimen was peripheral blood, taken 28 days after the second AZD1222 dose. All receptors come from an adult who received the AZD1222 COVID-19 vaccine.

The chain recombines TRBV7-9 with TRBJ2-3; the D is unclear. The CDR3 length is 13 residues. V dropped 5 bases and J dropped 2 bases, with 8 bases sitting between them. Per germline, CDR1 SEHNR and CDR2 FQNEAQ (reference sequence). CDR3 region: CASSQHSTDTQYF. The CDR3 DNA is TGTGCCAGCAGCCAACACTCCACAGATACGCAGTATTTT.

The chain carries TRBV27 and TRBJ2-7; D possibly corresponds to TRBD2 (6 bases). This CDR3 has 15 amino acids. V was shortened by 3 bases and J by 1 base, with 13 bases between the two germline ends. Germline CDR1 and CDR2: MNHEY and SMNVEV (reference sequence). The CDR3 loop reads CASSFGTPWSYEQYF. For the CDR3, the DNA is TGTGCCAGCAGTTTCGGGACTCCCTGGTCCTACGAGCAGTACTTC.

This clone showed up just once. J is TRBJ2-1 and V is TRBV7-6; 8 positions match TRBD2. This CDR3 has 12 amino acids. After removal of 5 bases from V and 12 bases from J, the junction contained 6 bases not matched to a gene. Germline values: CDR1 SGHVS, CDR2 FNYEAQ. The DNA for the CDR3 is TGTGCCAGCAGCCCCCCCGGGACTAGGCAGTTCTTC. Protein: CASSPPGTRQFF.

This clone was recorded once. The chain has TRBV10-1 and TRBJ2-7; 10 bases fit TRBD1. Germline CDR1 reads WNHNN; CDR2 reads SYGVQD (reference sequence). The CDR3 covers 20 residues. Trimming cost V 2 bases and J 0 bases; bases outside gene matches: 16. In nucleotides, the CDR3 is TGCGCCAGCAGTGAGACTTTGACAGGGGGCGTCCTAAAGAGCTCCTACGAGCAGTACGTC. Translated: CASSETLTGGVLKSSYEQYV.

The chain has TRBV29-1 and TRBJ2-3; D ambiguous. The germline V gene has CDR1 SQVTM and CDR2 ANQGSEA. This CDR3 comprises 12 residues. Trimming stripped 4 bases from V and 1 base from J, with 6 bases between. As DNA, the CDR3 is TGCAGCGTTGGAACCGGCACAGATACGCAGTATTTT. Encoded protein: CSVGTGTDTQYF.

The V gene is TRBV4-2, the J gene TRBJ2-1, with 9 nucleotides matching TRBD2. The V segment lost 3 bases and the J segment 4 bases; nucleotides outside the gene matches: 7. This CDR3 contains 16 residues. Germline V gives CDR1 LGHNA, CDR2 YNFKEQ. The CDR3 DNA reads TGTGCCAGCAGCCAGAACTTAGCGGGAGAGTACAATGAGCAGTTCTTC. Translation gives CASSQNLAGEYNEQFF.

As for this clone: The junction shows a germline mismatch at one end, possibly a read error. CDR3 nucleotide sequence: TGTGCTAGCAGCTTAGACGGGGGAACCTACAATGAGCAGTTCTTC. It is translated as CASSLDGGTYNEQFF. The rearrangement links TRBV7-7 to TRBJ2-1; D is perhaps TRBD2 (6 bases). The CDR3 consists of 15 residues. Germline CDR1 and CDR2: SSHAT and FNYEAQ (reference sequence).

The CDR3 here is CAITGQITDTQYF. In nucleotides, the CDR3 is TGTGCCATCACCGGACAGATCACAGATACGCAGTATTTT. The V call is TRBV10-3, the J call TRBJ2-3; tentative D call: TRBD1 (6 bases). The CDR3 consists of 13 residues. Germline lookup yields CDR1 ENHRY and CDR2 SYGVKD. Trimming removed 7 bases at V and 2 bases at J, with 10 bases between.

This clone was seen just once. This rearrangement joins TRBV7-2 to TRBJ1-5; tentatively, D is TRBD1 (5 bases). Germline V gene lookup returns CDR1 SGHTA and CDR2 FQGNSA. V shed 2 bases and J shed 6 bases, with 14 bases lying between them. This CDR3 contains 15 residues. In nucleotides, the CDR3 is TGTGCCAGCAGCTTAAGCTCGGGGGTCGGTCAGCCCCAGCATTTT. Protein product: CASSLSSGVGQPQHF. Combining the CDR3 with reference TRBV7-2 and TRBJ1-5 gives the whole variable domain GAGVSQSPSNKVTEKGKDVELRCDPISGHTALYWYRQSLGQGLEFLIYFQGNSAPDKSGLPSDRFSAERTGGSVSTLTIQRTQQEDSAVYLCASSLSSGVGQPQHFGDGTRLSIL.

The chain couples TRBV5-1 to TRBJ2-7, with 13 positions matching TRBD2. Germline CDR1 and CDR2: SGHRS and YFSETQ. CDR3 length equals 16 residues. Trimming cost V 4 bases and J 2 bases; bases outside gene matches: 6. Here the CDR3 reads CASSTDTSGRAYEQYF. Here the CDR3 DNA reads TGCGCCAGCAGCACCGATACTAGCGGGAGGGCCTACGAGCAGTACTTC.

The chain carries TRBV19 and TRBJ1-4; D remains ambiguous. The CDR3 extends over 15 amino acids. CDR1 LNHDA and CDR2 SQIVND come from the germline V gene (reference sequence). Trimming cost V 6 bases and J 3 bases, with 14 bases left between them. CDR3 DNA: TGTGCCAGTAGCACATACGGGAGTCCTAATGAAAAACTGTTTTTT. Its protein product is CASSTYGSPNEKLFF.

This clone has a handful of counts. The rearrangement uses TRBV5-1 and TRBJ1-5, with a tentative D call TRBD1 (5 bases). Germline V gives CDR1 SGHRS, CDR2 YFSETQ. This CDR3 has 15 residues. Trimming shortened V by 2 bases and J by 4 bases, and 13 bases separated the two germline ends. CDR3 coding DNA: TGCGCCAGCAGCTTAGGGGCAGGAAGTAATCAGCCCCAGCATTTT. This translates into CASSLGAGSNQPQHF.

CDR3: CASSQAGLAGGGTYEQYF. The CDR3 DNA is TGCGCCAGCAGCCAGGCGGGACTAGCGGGAGGGGGGACCTACGAGCAGTACTTC. The chain recombines TRBV4-1 with TRBJ2-7; TRBD2 aligns across 16 bases. The CDR3 length is 18 residues. In germline, CDR1 is MGHRA, CDR2 YSYEKL. The V segment lost 3 bases and the J segment 2 bases; nucleotides outside the gene matches: 7.

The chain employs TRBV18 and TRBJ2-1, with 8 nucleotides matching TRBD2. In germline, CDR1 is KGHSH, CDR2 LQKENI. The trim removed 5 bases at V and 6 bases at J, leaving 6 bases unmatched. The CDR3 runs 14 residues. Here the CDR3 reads CASSSVGTSNEQFF. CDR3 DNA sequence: TGTGCCAGCTCATCCGTCGGGACTAGCAATGAGCAGTTCTTC.

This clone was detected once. CDR3 nucleotides: TGTGCCAGCAGGGGGACAAACTACGAGCAGTACTTC. It translates to CASRGTNYEQYF. V is TRBV27 and J is TRBJ2-7, with TRBD1 as a possible D gene (6 bases). V was pared by 6 bases and J by 3 bases, with 9 bases between. CDR3 length equals 12 residues. Germline V CDR1 and CDR2: MNHEY, SMNVEV (reference sequence).

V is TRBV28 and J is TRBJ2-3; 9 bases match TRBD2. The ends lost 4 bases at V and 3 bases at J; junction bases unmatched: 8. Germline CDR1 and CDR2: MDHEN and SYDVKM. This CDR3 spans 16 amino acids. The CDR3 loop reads CASSSARLAETDTQYF. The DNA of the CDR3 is TGTGCCAGCAGTTCCGCCAGACTAGCGGAGACAGATACGCAGTATTTT.

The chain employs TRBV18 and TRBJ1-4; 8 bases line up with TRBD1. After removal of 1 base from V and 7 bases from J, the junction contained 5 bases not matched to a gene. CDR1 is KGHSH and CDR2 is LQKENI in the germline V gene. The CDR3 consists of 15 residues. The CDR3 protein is CASSPRTGIGEKLFF. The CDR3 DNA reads TGTGCCAGCTCACCACGGACAGGGATCGGTGAAAAACTGTTTTTT.

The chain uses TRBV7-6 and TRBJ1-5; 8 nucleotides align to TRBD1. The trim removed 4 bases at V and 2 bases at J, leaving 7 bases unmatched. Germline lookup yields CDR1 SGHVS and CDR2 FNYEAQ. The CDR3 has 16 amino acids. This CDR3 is CASSSGQGTGNQPQHF. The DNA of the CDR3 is TGTGCCAGCAGCTCAGGACAGGGAACGGGCAATCAGCCCCAGCATTTT.